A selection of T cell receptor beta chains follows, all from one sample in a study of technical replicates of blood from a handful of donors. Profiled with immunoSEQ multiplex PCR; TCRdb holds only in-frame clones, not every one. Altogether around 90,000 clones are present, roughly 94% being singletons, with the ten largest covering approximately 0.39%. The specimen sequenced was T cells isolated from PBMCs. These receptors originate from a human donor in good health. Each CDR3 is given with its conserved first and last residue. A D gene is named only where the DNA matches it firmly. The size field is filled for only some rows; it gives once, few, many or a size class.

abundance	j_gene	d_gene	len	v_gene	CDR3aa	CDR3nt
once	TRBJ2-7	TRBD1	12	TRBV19	CASLGTGREQYF	TGTGCCAGTCTCGGGACAGGCCGCGAGCAGTACTTC
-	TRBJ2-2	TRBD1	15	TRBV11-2	CASSRTGTSTGELFF	TGTGCCAGCAGCAGGACAGGTACTTCCACCGGGGAGCTGTTTTTT
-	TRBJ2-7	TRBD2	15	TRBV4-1	CASSRGLAEIYEQYF	TGCGCCAGCAGCCGAGGACTAGCGGAAATCTACGAGCAGTACTTC
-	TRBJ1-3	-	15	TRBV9	CASRRGDDSGNTIYF	TGTGCCAGCAGAAGGGGCGACGACTCTGGAAACACCATATATTTT
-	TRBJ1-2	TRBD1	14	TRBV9	CASSVWTGLYGYTF	TGTGCCAGCAGCGTCTGGACAGGACTTTATGGCTACACCTTC
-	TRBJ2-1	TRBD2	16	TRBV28	CASSEAGGTSYNEQFF	TGTGCCAGCAGTGAAGCGGGAGGCACCTCCTACAATGAGCAGTTCTTC
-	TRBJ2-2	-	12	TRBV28	CASRQGIGELFF	TGTGCCAGCAGACAGGGAATCGGGGAGCTGTTTTTT
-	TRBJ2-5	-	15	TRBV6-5	CASSYSPAAGETQYF	TGTGCCAGCAGTTACTCGCCAGCGGCCGGAGAGACCCAGTACTTC
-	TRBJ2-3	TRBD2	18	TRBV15	CATSRDIITSGRGDTQYF	TGTGCCACCAGCAGAGATATAATAACTAGCGGGAGAGGAGATACGCAGTATTTT
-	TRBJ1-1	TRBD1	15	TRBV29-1	CSVAQGGSLNTEAFF	TGCAGCGTTGCTCAGGGGGGTTCGTTAAACACTGAAGCTTTCTTT
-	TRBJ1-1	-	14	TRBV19	CASSPGHLNTEAFF	TGTGCCAGTAGTCCGGGACACCTGAACACTGAAGCTTTCTTT
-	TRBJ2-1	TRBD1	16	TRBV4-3	CASSRGFTGDYNEQFF	TGCGCCAGCAGCCGAGGGTTTACAGGGGACTACAATGAGCAGTTCTTC
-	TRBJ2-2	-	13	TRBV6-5	CASSFRTAGELFF	TGTGCCAGCAGTTTCCGAACGGCCGGGGAGCTGTTTTTT
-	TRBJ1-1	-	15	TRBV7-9	CASSLSRGWNTEAFF	TGTGCCAGCAGCTTAAGTAGGGGATGGAACACTGAAGCTTTCTTT
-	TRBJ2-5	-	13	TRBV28	CASSYPTKETQYF	TGTGCCAGCAGTTACCCGACAAAAGAGACCCAGTACTTC
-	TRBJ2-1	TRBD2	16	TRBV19	CASSALLTSGGNEQFF	TGTGCCAGTAGTGCCCTCCTGACTAGCGGGGGCAATGAGCAGTTCTTC
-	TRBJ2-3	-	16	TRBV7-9	CASSPPGRVVTDTQYF	TGTGCCAGCAGCCCCCCCGGCAGGGTGGTGACAGATACGCAGTATTTT
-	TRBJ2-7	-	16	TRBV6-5	CASSYSYAAAHYEQYF	TGTGCCAGCAGTTACTCCTACGCAGCGGCGCACTACGAGCAGTACTTC
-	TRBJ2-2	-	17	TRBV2	CASSRDHARRGTGELFF	TGTGCCAGCAGTCGGGACCACGCACGGAGGGGCACCGGGGAGCTGTTTTTT
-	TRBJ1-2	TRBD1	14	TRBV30	CAWELGTVLSGYTF	TGTGCCTGGGAACTAGGGACAGTCTTATCGGGCTACACCTTC
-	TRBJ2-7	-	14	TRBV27	CASSLSGGIYEQYF	TGTGCCAGCAGTTTATCCGGAGGGATATACGAGCAGTACTTC
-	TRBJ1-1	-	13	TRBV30	CAWSVEVWTEAFF	TGTGCCTGGAGTGTTGAGGTGTGGACTGAAGCTTTCTTT
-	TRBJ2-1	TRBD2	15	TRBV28	CASVGAGEPYNEQFF	TGTGCCAGCGTCGGTGCGGGAGAACCCTACAATGAGCAGTTCTTC
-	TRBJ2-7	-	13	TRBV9	CASSARQDYEQYF	TGTGCCAGCAGCGCGAGACAGGACTACGAGCAGTACTTC
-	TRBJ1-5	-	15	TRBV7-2	CASSLVDSLNQPQHF	TGTGCCAGCAGCTTAGTAGACAGCCTAAATCAGCCCCAGCATTTT
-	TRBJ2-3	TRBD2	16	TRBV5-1	CASSPSGGSRADTQYF	TGCGCCAGCAGCCCTAGTGGCGGGAGCCGCGCAGATACGCAGTATTTT
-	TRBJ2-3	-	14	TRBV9	CASSPKTSTDTQYF	TGTGCCAGCAGCCCGAAGACTAGTACAGATACGCAGTATTTT